This entry lists 14 T cell receptor beta chains sequenced from one sample in a study of blood T cell repertoires in COVID-19. Only in-frame clones appear in the TCRdb table, and some are missing; sequencing was by immunoSEQ multiplex PCR. The sample has fewer than 200,000 clones; around 90% are singletons. Sequencing was done on a sample of peripheral blood. These receptors were collected from a man in his forties or fifties with acute or convalescent COVID-19.

The rearrangement joins TRBV19 to TRBJ1-1; a weak D match, TRBD1 (6 bases). CDR3 size: 12 residues. Trimming took off 6 bases at V and 4 bases at J, with 9 bases between the two ends. Germline CDR1 is LNHDA and CDR2 is SQIVND (reference sequence). The DNA of the CDR3 is TGTGCCAGTAGGGGGGCAGCCACTGAAGCTTTCTTT. It codes for CASRGAATEAFF.

The rearrangement links TRBV5-8 to TRBJ1-3; TRBD1 agrees at 8 bases. The germline V gene has CDR1 SGHTS and CDR2 YDEGEE. CDR3 length: 16 residues. V lost 4 bases to trimming and J lost 3 bases; unmatched junction nucleotides: 9. The DNA for the CDR3 is TGTGCCAGCAGCCCCTTCAGGGGGCAAGGTGGAAACACCATATATTTT. Protein sequence: CASSPFRGQGGNTIYF.

This clone appeared once. The chain has TRBV19 and TRBJ2-7; 7 nucleotides align to TRBD2. Germline V gene data show CDR1 as LNHDA and CDR2 as SQIVND (reference sequence). V dropped 5 bases and J dropped 1; count of bases not matched to a gene: 11. CDR3 size: 16 residues. CDR3 residues: CASSPRDYPKSYEQYF. The CDR3 DNA sequence: TGTGCCAGTAGTCCCCGGGACTACCCGAAATCCTACGAGCAGTACTTC.

V usage is TRBV9 and J usage is TRBJ2-5; TRBD1 aligns across 7 bases. With V trimmed by 0 bases and J by 4 bases, 12 bases remained unmatched. The CDR3 contains 17 residues. Germline values: CDR1 SGDLS, CDR2 YYNGEE. CDR3 in amino acids: CASSVGRGDRVGETQYF. The CDR3 DNA reads TGTGCCAGCAGCGTAGGTAGGGGTGACAGGGTCGGAGAGACCCAGTACTTC.

The CDR3 here is CASSLGQGGAKNIQYF. The CDR3 bases are TGTGCCAGCAGCTTAGGCCAGGGGGGAGCCAAAAACATTCAGTACTTC. V is TRBV7-2 and J is TRBJ2-4; a possible D gene is TRBD1 (7 bases). The CDR3 has 16 residues. Trimming cost V 1 base and J 0 bases, with 10 bases left between them. Germline V lookup: CDR1 SGHTA, CDR2 FQGNSA.

Only one count was recorded for this clone. Since a much larger clone is just one base distant, this may be a read error. This CDR3 is also generated by other DNA sequences in the sample. CDR3: CASRGGSYNSPLHF. The DNA of the CDR3 is TGTGCCAGCAGGGGGGGATCCTATAATTCACCCCTCCACTTT. The chain uses TRBV6-5 and TRBJ1-6, with a possible D match to TRBD1 (5 bases). The CDR3 extends over 14 amino acids. Deletions cut 6 bases from V and 1 base from J, with 7 bases between. Germline V CDR1 and CDR2: MNHEY, SVGAGI.

The chain couples TRBV4-1 to TRBJ2-5, with 10 bases lining up with TRBD1. CDR1 and CDR2 (germline): MGHRA, YSYEKL. Unmatched junction bases numbered 1, after V lost 1 base and J lost 2 bases. The CDR3 has 15 amino acids. CDR3 nucleotides: TGCGCCAGCAGCCAAGGGACAGGGGGACAAGAGACCCAGTACTTC. Translated, it gives CASSQGTGGQETQYF.

This clone came up a few times. The chain combines TRBV6-2 or TRBV6-3 with TRBJ2-2; D gene ambiguous. The CDR3 runs to 15 residues. CDR1 is MNHEY, CDR2 SVGEGT, per germline. Trimming removed 6 bases at V and 9 bases at J, with 20 bases between. This CDR3 is CASSPMQQFPRELFF. The CDR3, as DNA: TGTGCCAGCAGCCCCATGCAACAGTTTCCCCGGGAGCTGTTTTTT.

In nucleotides, the CDR3 is TGTGCCAGCAGTTCCCGACAGGGGGCGCGAATGGTCGAAAAACTGTTTTTT. Amino acid sequence: CASSSRQGARMVEKLFF. V gene TRBV27 combines with J gene TRBJ1-4; 10 bases agree with TRBD1. CDR3 length: 17 residues. The J segment lost 8 bases and the V segment lost 4 bases, leaving 13 bases of the junction unmatched. In germline, CDR1 is MNHEY, CDR2 SMNVEV (reference sequence).

The chain employs TRBV5-4 and TRBJ1-6; TRBD1 matches at 7 bases. This CDR3 is 15 amino acids long. CDR1 SGHNT and CDR2 YYREEE come from the germline V gene (reference sequence). V shed 4 bases, J shed 4 bases, and the junction held 5 bases outside the gene matches. CDR3 sequence (DNA): TGTGCCAGCAGCGGAACGGGACAGTATAATTCACCCCTCCACTTT. It specifies CASSGTGQYNSPLHF.

This rearrangement joins TRBV25-1 to TRBJ1-4, with a possible D match to TRBD1 (5 bases). Germline CDR1 MGHDK, CDR2 SYGVNS. Trimming pared 3 bases from V and 7 bases from J, leaving 12 bases between. This CDR3 region has 14 residues. The CDR3 DNA is TGTGCCAGCAGTGATAGGGGCTTCAGTGAAAAACTGTTTTTT. It codes for CASSDRGFSEKLFF.

CDR3 sequence: CASSQDRRTANTGELFF. Here the CDR3 DNA reads TGCGCCAGCAGCCAAGATCGACGGACTGCGAACACCGGGGAGCTGTTTTTT. This chain links TRBV4-1 with TRBJ2-2; D is perhaps TRBD2 (5 bases). The germline V gene encodes CDR1 MGHRA and CDR2 YSYEKL. Trimming removed 0 bases from V and 0 bases from J, with 11 bases in between. There are 17 residues in the CDR3.

The rearrangement joins TRBV11-2 to TRBJ2-2; 11 bases are shared with TRBD2. CDR1 is SGHAT, CDR2 FQNNGV, per germline. The CDR3 loop spans 17 amino acids. With V trimmed by 1 base and J by 2 bases, 3 bases remained unmatched. CDR3 bases: TGTGCCAGCAGCTTAGGGGGGACTAGCGGTAACACCGGGGAGCTGTTTTTT. It translates to CASSLGGTSGNTGELFF.

The table lists this clone with a count of one. J is TRBJ2-1 and V is TRBV5-5, with TRBD2 as a possible D gene (6 bases). CDR1 SGHKS and CDR2 YYEKEE come from the germline V gene (reference sequence). V dropped 4 bases and J dropped 7 bases, with 18 bases sitting between them. This CDR3 is built from 15 residues. The CDR3 region has the DNA TGTGCCAGCAGCCTCAGGTCGGGAGCTCGGAATGAGCAGTTCTTC. Translated, it gives CASSLRSGARNEQFF.